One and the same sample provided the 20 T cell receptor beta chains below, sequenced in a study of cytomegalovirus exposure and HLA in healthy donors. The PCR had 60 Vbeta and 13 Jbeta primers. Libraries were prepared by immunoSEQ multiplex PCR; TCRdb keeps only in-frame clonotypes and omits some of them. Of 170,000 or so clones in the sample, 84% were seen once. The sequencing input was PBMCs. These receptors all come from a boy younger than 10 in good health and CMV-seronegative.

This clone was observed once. This CDR3 reads CASSLEEITGELFF. The CDR3 DNA follows: TGTGCCAGCAGCTTAGAAGAGATCACCGGGGAGCTGTTTTTT. The V and J genes are TRBV7-9 and TRBJ2-2; the D is unclear. The CDR3 totals 14 residues. Trimming pared 1 base from V and 4 bases from J, leaving 7 bases between. CDR1 is SEHNR and CDR2 is FQNEAQ in the germline V gene (reference sequence).

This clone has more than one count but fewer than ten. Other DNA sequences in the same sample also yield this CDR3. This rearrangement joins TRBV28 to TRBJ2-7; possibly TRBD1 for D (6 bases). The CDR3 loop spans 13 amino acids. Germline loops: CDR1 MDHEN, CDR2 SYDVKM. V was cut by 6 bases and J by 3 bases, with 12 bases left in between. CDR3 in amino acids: CASRGRGFYEQYF. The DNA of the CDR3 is TGTGCCAGCAGGGGCAGGGGTTTCTACGAGCAGTACTTC.

CDR3 protein: CASSLMDYRAGELFF. For the CDR3, the DNA is TGTGCCAGCAGCTTGATGGACTATCGAGCCGGGGAGCTGTTTTTT. The chain uses TRBV7-8 and TRBJ2-2; a possible D gene is TRBD2 (6 bases). Germline CDR1 reads SGHVS; CDR2 reads FQNEAQ. Trimming removed 3 bases at V and 6 bases at J, with 14 bases between. The CDR3 consists of 15 residues.

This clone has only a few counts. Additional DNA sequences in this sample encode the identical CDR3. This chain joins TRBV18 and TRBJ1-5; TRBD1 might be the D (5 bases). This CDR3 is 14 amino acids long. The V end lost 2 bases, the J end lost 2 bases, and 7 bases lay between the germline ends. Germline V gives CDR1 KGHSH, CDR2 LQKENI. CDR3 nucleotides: TGTGCCAGCTCACCAGGGACTGGCAATCAGCCCCAGCATTTT. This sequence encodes CASSPGTGNQPQHF.

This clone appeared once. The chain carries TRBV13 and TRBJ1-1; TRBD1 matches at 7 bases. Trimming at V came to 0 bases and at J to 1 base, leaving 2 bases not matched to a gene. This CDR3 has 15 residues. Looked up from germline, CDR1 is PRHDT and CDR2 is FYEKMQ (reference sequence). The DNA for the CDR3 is TGTGCCAGCAGCTTAGGCAGGGGGAAGAACACTGAAGCTTTCTTT. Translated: CASSLGRGKNTEAFF.

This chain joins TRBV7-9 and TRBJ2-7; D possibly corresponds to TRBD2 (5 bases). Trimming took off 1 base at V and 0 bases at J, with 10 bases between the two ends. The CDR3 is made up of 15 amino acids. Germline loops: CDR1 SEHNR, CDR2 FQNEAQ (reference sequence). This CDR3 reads CASSLVGGPSYEQYF. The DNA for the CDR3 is TGTGCCAGCAGCTTAGTCGGCGGGCCCTCCTACGAGCAGTACTTC.

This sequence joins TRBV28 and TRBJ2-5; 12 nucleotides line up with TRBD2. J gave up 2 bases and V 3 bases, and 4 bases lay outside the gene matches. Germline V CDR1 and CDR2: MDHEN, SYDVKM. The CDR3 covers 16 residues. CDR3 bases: TGTGCCAGCAGTTTGTCCCTAGCGGGAGGGCAAGAGACCCAGTACTTC. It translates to CASSLSLAGGQETQYF.

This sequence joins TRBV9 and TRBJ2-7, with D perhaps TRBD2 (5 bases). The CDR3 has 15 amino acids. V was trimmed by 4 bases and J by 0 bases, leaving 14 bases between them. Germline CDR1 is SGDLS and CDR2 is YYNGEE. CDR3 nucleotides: TGTGCCAGCAGCCTATCCAGCGGCCGCTCCTACGAGCAGTACTTC. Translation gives CASSLSSGRSYEQYF.

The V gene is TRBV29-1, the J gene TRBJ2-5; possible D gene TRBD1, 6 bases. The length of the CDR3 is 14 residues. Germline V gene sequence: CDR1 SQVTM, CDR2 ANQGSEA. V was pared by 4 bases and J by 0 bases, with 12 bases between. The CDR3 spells CSVGRQANQETQYF. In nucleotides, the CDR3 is TGCAGCGTTGGTAGACAGGCGAACCAAGAGACCCAGTACTTC.

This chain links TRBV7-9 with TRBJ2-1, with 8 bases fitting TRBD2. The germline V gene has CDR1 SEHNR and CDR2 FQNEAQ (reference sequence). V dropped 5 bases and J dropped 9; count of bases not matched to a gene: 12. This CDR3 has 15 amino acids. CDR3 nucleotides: TGTGCCAGCAGCCCTACAGCGGGAGTAGGTGGTGAGCAGTTCTTC. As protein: CASSPTAGVGGEQFF.

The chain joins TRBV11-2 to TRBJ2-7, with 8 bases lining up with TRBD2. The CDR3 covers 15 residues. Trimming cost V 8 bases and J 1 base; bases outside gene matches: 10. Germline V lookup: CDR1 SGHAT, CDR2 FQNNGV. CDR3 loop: CASARRGAASYEQYF. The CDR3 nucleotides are TGTGCCAGCGCCCGGCGGGGGGCTGCGTCCTACGAGCAGTACTTC.

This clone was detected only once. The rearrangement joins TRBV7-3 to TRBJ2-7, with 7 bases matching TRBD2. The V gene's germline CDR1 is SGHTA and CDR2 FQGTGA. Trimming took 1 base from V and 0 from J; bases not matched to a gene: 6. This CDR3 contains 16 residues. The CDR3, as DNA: TGTGCCAGCAGCTTAAGCCCGGGGAGGGGCTCCTACGAGCAGTACTTC. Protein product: CASSLSPGRGSYEQYF.

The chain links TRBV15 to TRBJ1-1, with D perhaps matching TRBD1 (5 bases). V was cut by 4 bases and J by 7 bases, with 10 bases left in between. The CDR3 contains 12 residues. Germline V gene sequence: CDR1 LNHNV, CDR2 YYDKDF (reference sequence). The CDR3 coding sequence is TGTGCCACCAGCACTTCAGGGTTTGAAGCTTTCTTT. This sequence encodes CATSTSGFEAFF.

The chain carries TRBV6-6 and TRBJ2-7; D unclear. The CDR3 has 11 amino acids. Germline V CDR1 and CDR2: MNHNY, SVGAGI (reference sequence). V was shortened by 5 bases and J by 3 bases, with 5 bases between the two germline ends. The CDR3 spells CASSLFYEQYF. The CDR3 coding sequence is TGTGCCAGCAGTCTTTTCTACGAGCAGTACTTC.

The CDR3 nucleotides are TGTGCCAGCAGTGAAGACGACAGGGACTATGGCTACACCTTC. Protein: CASSEDDRDYGYTF. The rearrangement links TRBV6-1 to TRBJ1-2; 7 bases fit TRBD1. Germline lookup yields CDR1 MNHNS and CDR2 SASEGT. This CDR3 region has 14 residues. V shed 1 base and J 3 bases; nucleotides not matched to a gene: 2.

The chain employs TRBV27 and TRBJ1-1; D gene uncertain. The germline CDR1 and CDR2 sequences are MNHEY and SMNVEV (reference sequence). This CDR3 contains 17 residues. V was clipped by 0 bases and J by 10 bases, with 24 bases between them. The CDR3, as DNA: TGTGCCAGCAGTTTATCCCCCCGGGAGAGAGCCGAAGAGATAGCTTTCTTT. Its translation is CASSLSPRERAEEIAFF.

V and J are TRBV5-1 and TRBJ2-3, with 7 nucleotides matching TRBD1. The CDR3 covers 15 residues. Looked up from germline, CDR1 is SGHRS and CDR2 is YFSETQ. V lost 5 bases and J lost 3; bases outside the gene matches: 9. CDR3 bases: TGCGCCAGCAGTTCCCAGGGGGTGGTTACAGATACGCAGTATTTT. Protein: CASSSQGVVTDTQYF.

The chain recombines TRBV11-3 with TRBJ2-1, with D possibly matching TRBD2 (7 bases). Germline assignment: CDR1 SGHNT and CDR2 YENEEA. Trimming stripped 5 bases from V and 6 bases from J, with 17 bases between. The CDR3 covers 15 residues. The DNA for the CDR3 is TGTGCCAGCAGCAAAGGGGGGCCTAGCGGCAATGAGCAGTTCTTC. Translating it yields CASSKGGPSGNEQFF.

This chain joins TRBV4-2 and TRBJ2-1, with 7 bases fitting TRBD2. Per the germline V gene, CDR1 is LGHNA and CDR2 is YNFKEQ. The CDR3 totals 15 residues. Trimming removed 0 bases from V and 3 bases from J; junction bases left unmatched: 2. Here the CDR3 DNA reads TGTGCCAGCAGCCAAGATCGCGGGAGCTACAATGAGCAGTTCTTC. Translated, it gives CASSQDRGSYNEQFF.

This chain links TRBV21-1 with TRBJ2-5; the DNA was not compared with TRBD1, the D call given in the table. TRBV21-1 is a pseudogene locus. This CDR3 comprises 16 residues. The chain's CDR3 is CASSKEVDSPKETQYF. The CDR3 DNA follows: TGTGCCAGCAGCAAAGAGGTCGACAGCCCCAAGGAGACCCAGTACTTC.